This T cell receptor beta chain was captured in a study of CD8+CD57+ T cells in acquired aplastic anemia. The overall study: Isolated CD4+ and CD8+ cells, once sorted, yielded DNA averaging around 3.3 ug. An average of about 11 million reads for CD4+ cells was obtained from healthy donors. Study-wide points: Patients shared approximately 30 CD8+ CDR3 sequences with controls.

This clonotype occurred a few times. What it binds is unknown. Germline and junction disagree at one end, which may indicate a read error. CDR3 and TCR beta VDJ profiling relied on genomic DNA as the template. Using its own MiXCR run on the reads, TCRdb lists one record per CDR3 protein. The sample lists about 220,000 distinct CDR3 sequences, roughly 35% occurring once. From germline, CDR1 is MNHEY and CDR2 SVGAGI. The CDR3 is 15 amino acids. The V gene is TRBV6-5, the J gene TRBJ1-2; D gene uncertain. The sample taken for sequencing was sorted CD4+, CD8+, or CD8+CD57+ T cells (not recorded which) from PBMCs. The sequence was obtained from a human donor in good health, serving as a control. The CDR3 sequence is CASSYSIGLIDGNTF. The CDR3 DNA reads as TGTGCCAGCAGTTACTCGATAGGACTTATCGATGGCAACACCTTC.